One sample yielded the 16 T cell receptor beta chains listed below, sequenced in a study of vaccination and CD4 T cells after COVID-19. These receptors lack a known antigen. Sequencing of the DNA from cultured CD4+ T cells was carried out with the Oncomine TCR Beta short-read assay. TCRdb re-analysed the PCR reads in MiXCR, keeping a single row per CDR3 protein. The sample gives approximately 11,000 distinct CDR3 sequences, about 75% of which show up once; about a tenth is in the top ten. As to treatment: roughly 10-day PBMC culture with coronavirus spike peptide pools or control peptides (ViraFEST assay). Sample: CD4+ T cells from blood, cultured in vitro. The receptors originated from a human donor who had recovered from COVID-19.

The V call is TRBV6-1, the J call TRBJ2-5; TRBD2 matches at 10 bases. The CDR3 contains 16 residues. V was clipped by 10 bases and J by 3 bases; unmatched bases: 14. Germline assignment: CDR1 MNHNS and CDR2 SASEGT. The CDR3 DNA is TGTGCCACCAGACGGGTACTAGCGGGGAGAAAAGAGACCCAGTACTTC. Protein sequence: CATRRVLAGRKETQYF.

V usage is TRBV5-8 and J usage is TRBJ1-5, with 9 positions matching TRBD1. CDR3 length equals 17 residues. J was trimmed by 3 bases and V by 4 bases; bases with no gene match: 11. Germline CDR1 is SGHTS and CDR2 is YDEGEE. The CDR3 sequence is CASSHTPGTGSNQPQHF. The CDR3 DNA reads as TGTGCCAGCAGCCACACCCCAGGGACAGGGTCCAATCAGCCCCAGCATTTT. Using reference TRBV5-8 and TRBJ1-5 for the parts outside the CDR3, the full variable domain is EAGVTQSPTHLIKTRGQQATLRCSPISGHTSVYWYQQALGLGLQFLLWYDEGEERNRGNFPPRFSGRQFPNYSSELNVNALELEDSALYLCASSHTPGTGSNQPQHFGDGTRLSIL.

Only a few counts were recorded for this clonotype. The rearrangement uses TRBV11-2 and TRBJ2-2, with TRBD2 identical over 7 bases. Germline V gene lookup returns CDR1 SGHAT and CDR2 FQNNGV. Trimming at V came to 5 bases and at J to 3 bases, leaving 6 bases not matched to a gene. This CDR3 region has 15 residues. CDR3 bases: TGTGCCAGCAGCCACACTAGCGCCCACACCGGGGAGCTGTTTTTT. Amino acids: CASSHTSAHTGELFF.

The V call is TRBV27, the J call TRBJ2-2; either TRBD1 or TRBD2 may supply D (5 bases each). CDR3 size: 15 residues. Germline lookup yields CDR1 MNHEY and CDR2 SMNVEV (reference sequence). Between the trimmed V and J ends, which lost 8 bases and 2 bases, there was a span of 15 bases. The CDR3 region is CASGRGDLNTGELFF. CDR3 in DNA: TGTGCCAGCGGTCGAGGGGACCTAAACACCGGGGAGCTGTTTTTT.

The chain uses TRBV12-3 or TRBV12-4 and TRBJ1-3, with D hard to call. The CDR3 is 15 amino acids. V lost 0 bases to trimming and J lost 2 bases, with 8 bases between them. For the CDR3, the DNA is TGTGCCAGCAGTTTAGCGGCCGGGGCTGGAAACACCATATATTTT. Translation: CASSLAAGAGNTIYF.

J is TRBJ1-2 and V is TRBV15; D call uncertain. Per the germline V gene, CDR1 is LNHNV and CDR2 is YYDKDF (reference sequence). V dropped 0 bases and J dropped 6 bases, with 11 bases sitting between them. The CDR3 sequence is 14 residues long. The CDR3 region has the DNA TGTGCCACCAGCAGAGATGTGGCGGCTAATGGCTACACCTTC. Protein product: CATSRDVAANGYTF.

The CDR3 spells CASSVSGLTEQFF. The CDR3 DNA follows: TGTGCCAGCAGCGTATCTGGACTCACTGAGCAGTTCTTC. This rearrangement joins TRBV9 to TRBJ2-1; a weak D match, TRBD2 (5 bases). Looked up from germline, CDR1 is SGDLS and CDR2 is YYNGEE. The CDR3 is made up of 13 amino acids. V was clipped by 1 base and J by 9 bases, with 11 bases between them.

The chain recombines TRBV6-2 or TRBV6-3 with TRBJ2-3; D unclear. V was shortened by 6 bases and J by 5 bases, with 15 bases between the two germline ends. CDR1 and CDR2 from the germline V gene are MNHEY and SVGEGT. CDR3 length equals 14 residues. In nucleotides, the CDR3 is TGTGCCAGCAGCCCGGATCTGGGCATAGATACGCAGTATTTT. Its translation is CASSPDLGIDTQYF.

This rearrangement joins TRBV24-1 to TRBJ1-2; D might be TRBD1 (5 bases). The CDR3 has 13 residues. The V gene's germline CDR1 is KGHDR and CDR2 SFDVKD. Deletions cut 1 base from V and 5 bases from J, with 7 bases between. The CDR3 reads CATSDFAGYGYTF. In DNA, the CDR3 is TGTGCCACCAGTGATTTCGCAGGGTATGGCTACACCTTC.

This clonotype was counted only a few times. V and J are TRBV21-1 and TRBJ2-5; the table's D call, TRBD1, was not checked against the DNA. TRBV21-1 is a recognized pseudogene. CDR3 length: 16 amino acids. CDR3 DNA sequence: TGTGCCAGCACCCCGGGACAGGGTAGAGTCCAAGAGACCCAGTACTTC. Translation gives CASTPGQGRVQETQYF.

This chain's CDR3 is CASSFDWSSYNEQFF. CDR3 nucleotides: TGTGCCAGCAGTTTTGACTGGAGCTCCTACAATGAGCAGTTCTTC. The chain has TRBV12-3 or TRBV12-4 and TRBJ2-1; D is unclear. This CDR3 is built from 15 residues. V shed 3 bases and J shed 0 bases, with 9 bases lying between them.

The chain is built from TRBV7-2 and TRBJ2-3; D gene unclear. This CDR3 is 12 amino acids long. The V and J ends lost 4 bases and 2 bases respectively, with 4 bases between them. CDR1 and CDR2 (germline): SGHTA, FQGNSA. The chain's CDR3 is CASSSYTDTQYF. The CDR3 DNA follows: TGTGCCAGCAGCTCCTACACAGATACGCAGTATTTT.

Here the CDR3 reads CASSPTGFTGELFF. CDR3 bases: TGTGCCAGCAGCCCGACGGGGTTCACCGGGGAGCTGTTTTTT. V gene TRBV11-3 combines with J gene TRBJ2-2; possible D gene TRBD2, 5 bases. Germline V gives CDR1 SGHNT, CDR2 YENEEA. V gave up 5 bases and J gave up 4 bases, with 11 bases separating them. This CDR3 has 14 amino acids.

In this sample, this clonotype turned up a few times. J is TRBJ1-1 and V is TRBV15; D not resolved. The germline gives CDR1 LNHNV, CDR2 YYDKDF (reference sequence). The CDR3 is made up of 15 amino acids. Trimming took 0 bases from V and 1 from J, leaving 9 bases between them. CDR3 in DNA: TGTGCCACCAGCAGAGATGGAGGCAGGAACACTGAAGCTTTCTTT. This codes for CATSRDGGRNTEAFF.

The chain uses TRBV28 and TRBJ2-1; D is uncertain. V was pared by 6 bases and J by 6 bases, with 9 bases between. Per the germline V gene, CDR1 is MDHEN and CDR2 is SYDVKM. The length of the CDR3 is 12 residues. The CDR3 spells CASRFRLNEQFF. As DNA, the CDR3 is TGTGCCAGCAGGTTTAGACTCAATGAGCAGTTCTTC.

This clonotype ranks as medium-sized. The V call is TRBV6-5, the J call TRBJ1-5, with 9 bases identical to TRBD1. The CDR3 spans 15 residues. The junction had 2 bases not matched to a gene; V was cut back by 2 bases and J by 3 bases. The V gene's germline CDR1 is MNHEY and CDR2 SVGAGI. This CDR3 is CASSYGTGNNQPQHF. The CDR3 nucleotides read TGTGCCAGCAGTTACGGGACAGGGAACAATCAGCCCCAGCATTTT.